The T cell receptor (beta chain) described here comes from a study of response to subunit inactivated influenza vaccine. About this clonotype: The antigen is not known.

TCRdb redid the calling of the RT-PCR reads with MiXCR, one entry per CDR3 protein. The table records 800,000 or so distinct CDR3 sequences, 21% of them present only once. Study results and caveats: Each seasonal flu vaccination may recruit only limited new T cells, authors suggested.

Trimming removed 6 bases from V and 11 bases from J; junction bases left unmatched: 9. Germline assignment: CDR1 MNHNS and CDR2 SASEGT. The CDR3 runs 13 residues. The receptor comes from a man aged 50-60 years who received an inactivated influenza vaccine. The J gene is TRBJ2-1, the V gene TRBV6-1, with 8 bases identical to TRBD2. Sequencing used PBMCs from blood, obtained 5 days after vaccination. CDR3 sequence reads: CASRRSTSEKQFF. The DNA for the CDR3 is TGTGCCAGCAGACGTTCGACTAGCGAGAAGCAGTTCTTC.